Below, one TCR beta chain is given with its context. What it recognizes is unknown. Random hexamers were used to reverse transcribe 0.5 to 1 ug of RNA. Coverage of TCR beta CDR3 amplification by immunoSEQ multiplex PCR extended to 54 Vbeta and 13 Jbeta. TCRdb redid the calling of the immunoSEQ multiplex PCR reads with MiXCR, one entry per CDR3 protein. The sample lists about 240,000 distinct CDR3 sequences, 95% to 97% occurring once. The data derive from a study of CD8 T cells in Susac syndrome. Study-wide background: When blood was collected, patients with Susac syndrome were therapy-naive, were taking corticosteroids, or were receiving intravenous immunoglobulin alone.

The CDR3 totals 15 residues. Germline V gene data show CDR1 as MDHEN and CDR2 as SYDVKM. V lost 7 bases, J lost 2 bases, and 17 bases lay in between. Whole-study findings and limits: The study recognized that the number of individuals in its TCR sequencing and HLA analysis was relatively small. The CD4+ T cell repertoires of Susac syndrome were found to show no clonal expansion.

Sequencing was carried out using CD4+ T cells from PBMCs. The receptor's source is a human donor with Susac syndrome. The rearrangement joins TRBV28 to TRBJ2-5; D may be TRBD1 or TRBD2 (5 bases each). CDR3 amino acids: CASIPSGLVQETQYF. The CDR3 DNA reads as TGTGCCAGCATCCCATCGGGGCTAGTTCAAGAGACCCAGTACTTC.